The clone carrying this TCR beta chain has a handful of counts. This specimen belongs to a study of control samples from healthy donors and cancer patients. This CDR3 is 13 amino acids long. V was clipped by 4 bases and J by 1 base, with 7 bases between them. Per the germline V gene, CDR1 is MNHEY and CDR2 is SMNVEV (reference sequence). TCRdb keeps only in-frame clones here, not all; method: immunoSEQ multiplex PCR. This sample has 170,000 or so clones, with about nine tenths found just once. The V and J genes are TRBV27 and TRBJ1-1; D remains unclear. This receptor was identified in a woman in her thirties or forties in good health. Sequenced input: blood. For the CDR3, the DNA is TGTGCCAGCAGTTGGAAAGGGAACACTGAAGCTTTCTTT. As protein: CASSWKGNTEAFF.